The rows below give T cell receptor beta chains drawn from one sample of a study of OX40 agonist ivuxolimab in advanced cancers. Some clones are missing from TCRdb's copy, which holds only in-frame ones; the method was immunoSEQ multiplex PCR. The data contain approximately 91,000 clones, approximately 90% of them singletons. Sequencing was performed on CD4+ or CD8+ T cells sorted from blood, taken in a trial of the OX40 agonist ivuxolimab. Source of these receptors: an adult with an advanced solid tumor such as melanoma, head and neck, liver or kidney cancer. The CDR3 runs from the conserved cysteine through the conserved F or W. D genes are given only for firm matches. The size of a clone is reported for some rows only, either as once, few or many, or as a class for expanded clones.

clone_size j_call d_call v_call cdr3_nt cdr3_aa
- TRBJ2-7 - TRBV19 TGTGCCAGTAGTCCTACGGGGTCCTACGAGCAGTACTTC CASSPTGSYEQYF
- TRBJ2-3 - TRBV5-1 TGCGCCAGCAGGCCGGTGATGAGCACAGATACGCAGTATTTT CASRPVMSTDTQYF
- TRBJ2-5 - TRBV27 TGTGCCAGCAGTTTATGGGGGTCTCCAGAGACCCAGTACTTC CASSLWGSPETQYF
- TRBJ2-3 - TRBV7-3 TGTGCCAGCAGCCAGTGGGGAACCACAGATACGCAGTATTTT CASSQWGTTDTQYF
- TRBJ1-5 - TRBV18 TGTGCCAGCTCTTTGGACAGAAATCAGCCCCAGCATTTT CASSLDRNQPQHF
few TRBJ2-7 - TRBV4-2 TGTGCCAGCAGCCCAGGACCGGGCGGGGACTCCTACGAGCAGTACTTC CASSPGPGGDSYEQYF
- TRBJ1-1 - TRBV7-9 TGTGCCAGCAGCTCACCTCGGGACGCCACAGGGGCTTTCTTT CASSSPRDATGAFF
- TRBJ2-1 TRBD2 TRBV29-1 TGCAGCGTGGCTAGCGGGGGGGCCTACAATGAGCAGTTCTTC CSVASGGAYNEQFF
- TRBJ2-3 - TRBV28 TGTGCCAGCAGTTTTGTTAGCAGAACAGATACGCAGTATTTT CASSFVSRTDTQYF
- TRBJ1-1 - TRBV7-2 TGTGCCAGCAGCCCTAGCTGGGTGGTTCTGAACACTGAAGCTTTCTTT CASSPSWVVLNTEAFF
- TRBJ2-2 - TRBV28 TGTGCCAGCAGTTTATGGGCAGGGCACACCGGGGAGCTGTTTTTT CASSLWAGHTGELFF
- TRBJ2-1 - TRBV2 TGTGCCAGCACTGAAGTTAGGACAAGGGGGTACAATGAGCAGTTCTTC CASTEVRTRGYNEQFF
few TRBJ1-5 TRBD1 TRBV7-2 TGTGCCAGCAGTTGGGACAGGGCGGGCAATCAGCCCCAGCATTTT CASSWDRAGNQPQHF
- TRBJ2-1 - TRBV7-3 TGTGCCAGCAGCCAACTGGCGCAGGGGAGGAATGAGCAGTTCTTC CASSQLAQGRNEQFF
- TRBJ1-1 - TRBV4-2 TGTGCCAGCAGCCAAGTCGGGTTGGGAGGCACTGAAGCTTTCTTT CASSQVGLGGTEAFF
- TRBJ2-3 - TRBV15 TGTGCCACCAGCAGAGACGAGGGTTGGGGGACAGATACGCAGTATTTT CATSRDEGWGTDTQYF
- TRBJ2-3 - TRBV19 TGTGCCAGTAGTATGTCCCGAAACACAGATACGCAGTATTTT CASSMSRNTDTQYF
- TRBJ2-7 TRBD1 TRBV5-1 TGCGCCAGCAGCGCCCGACAGGGGGAGGACGAGCAGTACTTC CASSARQGEDEQYF
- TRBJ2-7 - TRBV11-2 TGTGCCAGCAGCTTAGGGGTCTACGAGCAGTACTTC CASSLGVYEQYF
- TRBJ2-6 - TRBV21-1 TGTGCCAGCAGCAAACGATCGATTAAACAGGGGGACGCTGGGGCCAACGTCCTGACTTTC CASSKRSIKQGDAGANVLTF
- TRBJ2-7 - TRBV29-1 TGCAGCGTTGAGGGACGGGGGAATACCTACGAGCAGTACTTC CSVEGRGNTYEQYF
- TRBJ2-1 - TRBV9 TGTGCCAGCAGCGTCCATCCCCGGACTAGTGGGGGGGCAGGTGAGCAGTTCTTC CASSVHPRTSGGAGEQFF
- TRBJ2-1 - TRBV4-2 TGTGCCAGCAGCCAAGATTGGGAACGGCTCAATGAGCAGTTCTTC CASSQDWERLNEQFF
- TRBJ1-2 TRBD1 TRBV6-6 TGTGCCGGATCGGGACAGGGGGATTTCGGCTACACCTTC CAGSGQGDFGYTF
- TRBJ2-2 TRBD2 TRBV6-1 TGTGCCAGCAGGGCCGGACTAGCGACCACCGGGGAGCTGTTTTTT CASRAGLATTGELFF
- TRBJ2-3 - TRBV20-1 TGCAGCACCGGTGCTGGGGATACGCAGTATTTT CSTGAGDTQYF
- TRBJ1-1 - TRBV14 TGTGCCAGCAGCCAAGGGACCGGTTTCATGAACACTGAAGCTTTCTTT CASSQGTGFMNTEAFF
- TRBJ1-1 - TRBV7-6 TGTGCCAGCAGCCCTTGGGGGCTTAGTGGCACTGAAGCTTTCTTT CASSPWGLSGTEAFF
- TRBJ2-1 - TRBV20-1 TGCAGTGCTAGTTACAATGAGCAGTTCTTC CSASYNEQFF
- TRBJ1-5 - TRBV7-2 TGTGCCAGCAGCTTACGGGGGGGCAATCAGCCCCAGCATTTT CASSLRGGNQPQHF
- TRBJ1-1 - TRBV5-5 TGTGCCAGCAGCCTGAACACTGAAGCTTTCTTT CASSLNTEAFF
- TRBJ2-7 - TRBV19 TGTGCCAGTAGTCGTCTTAACAGCTTCTTGGGCCCAGTTCGGTACGAGCAGTACTTC CASSRLNSFLGPVRYEQYF
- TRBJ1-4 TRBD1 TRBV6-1 TGTGCCAGCAGTGAGACAGGGGAGGAAAAACTGTTTTTT CASSETGEEKLFF
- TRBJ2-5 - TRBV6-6 TGTGCCAGCAGTTACAGTCAGATAGGAGTTGAGACCCAGTACTTC CASSYSQIGVETQYF
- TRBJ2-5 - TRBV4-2 TGTGCCAGCAGTCGACTGTACCAAGAGACCCAGTACTTC CASSRLYQETQYF
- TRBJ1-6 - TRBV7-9 TGTGCCAGCAGCTTCGGGGGTTCCCGCTCCTATAATTCACCCCTCCACTTT CASSFGGSRSYNSPLHF
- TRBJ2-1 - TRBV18 TGTGCCAGCTCACCACGGGGGGGGGACATCATGTTCTTC CASSPRGGDIMFF
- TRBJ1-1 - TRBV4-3 TGCGCCAGCAGCCAAGAGGCTCTCTCAAAGAACACTGAAGCTTTCTTT CASSQEALSKNTEAFF
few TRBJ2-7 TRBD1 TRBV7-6 TGTGCCAGCAGCTTGGGGACAGGGAAGAACCTCGAGCAGTACTTC CASSLGTGKNLEQYF
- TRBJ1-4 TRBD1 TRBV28 TGTGCCAGCCGGGGGGGACAGGGGGCGAGGTACGGTGAAAAACTGTTTTTT CASRGGQGARYGEKLFF
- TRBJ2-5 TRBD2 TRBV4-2 TGTGCCAGCAGCCAAGCGTCTAAGCGGGGGGCAGGGGAGACCCAGTACTTC CASSQASKRGAGETQYF
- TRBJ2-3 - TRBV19 TGTGCCAGTAGACCCTGGGCTAGTGGGGGGCGTGATACGCAGTATTTT CASRPWASGGRDTQYF